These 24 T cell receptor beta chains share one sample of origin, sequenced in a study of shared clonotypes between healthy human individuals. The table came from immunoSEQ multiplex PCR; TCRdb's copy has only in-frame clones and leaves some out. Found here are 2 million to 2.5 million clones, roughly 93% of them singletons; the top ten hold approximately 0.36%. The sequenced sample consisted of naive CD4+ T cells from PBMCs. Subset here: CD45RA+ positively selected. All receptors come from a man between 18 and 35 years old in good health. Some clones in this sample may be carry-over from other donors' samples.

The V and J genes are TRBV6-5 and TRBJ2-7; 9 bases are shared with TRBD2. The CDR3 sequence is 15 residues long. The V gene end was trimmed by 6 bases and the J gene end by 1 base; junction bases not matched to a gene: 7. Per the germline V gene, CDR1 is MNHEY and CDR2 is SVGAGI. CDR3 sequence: CASSYSGSRSYEQYF. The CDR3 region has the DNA TGTGCCAGCAGCTATAGCGGGAGTCGGTCCTACGAGCAGTACTTC.

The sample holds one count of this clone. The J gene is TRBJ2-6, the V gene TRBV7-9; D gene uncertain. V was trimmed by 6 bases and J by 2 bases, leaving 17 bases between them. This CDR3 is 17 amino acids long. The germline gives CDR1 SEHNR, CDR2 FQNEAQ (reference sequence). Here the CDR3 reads CASRTHGGSAGANVLTF. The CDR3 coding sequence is TGTGCCAGCAGAACGCACGGTGGGTCAGCTGGGGCCAACGTCCTGACTTTC.

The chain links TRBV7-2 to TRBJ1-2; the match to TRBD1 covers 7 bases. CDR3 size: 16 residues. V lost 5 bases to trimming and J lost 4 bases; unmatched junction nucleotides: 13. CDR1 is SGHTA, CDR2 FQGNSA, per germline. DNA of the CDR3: TGTGCCAGCAGCCTCCAACATTCCGGGACAGCCTATGGCTACACCTTC. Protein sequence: CASSLQHSGTAYGYTF.

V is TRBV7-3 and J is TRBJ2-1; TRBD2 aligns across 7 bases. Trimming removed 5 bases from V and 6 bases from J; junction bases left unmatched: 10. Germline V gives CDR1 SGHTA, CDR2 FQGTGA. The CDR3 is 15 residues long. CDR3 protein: CASSLTSVEGNEQFF. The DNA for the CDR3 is TGTGCCAGCAGCCTTACTAGCGTGGAGGGCAATGAGCAGTTCTTC.

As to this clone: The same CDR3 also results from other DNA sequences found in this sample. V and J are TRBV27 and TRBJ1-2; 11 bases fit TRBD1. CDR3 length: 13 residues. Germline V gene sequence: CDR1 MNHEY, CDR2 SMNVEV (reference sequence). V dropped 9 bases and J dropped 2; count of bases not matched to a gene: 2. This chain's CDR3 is CASRTGGNYGYTF. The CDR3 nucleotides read TGTGCCAGTAGGACAGGGGGCAACTATGGCTACACCTTC.

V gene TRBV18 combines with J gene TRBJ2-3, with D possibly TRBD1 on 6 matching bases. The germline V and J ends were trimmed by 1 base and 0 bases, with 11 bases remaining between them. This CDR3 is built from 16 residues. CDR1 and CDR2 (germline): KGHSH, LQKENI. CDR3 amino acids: CASSPRTADSTDTQYF. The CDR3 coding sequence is TGTGCCAGCTCACCACGGACAGCCGACAGCACAGATACGCAGTATTTT.

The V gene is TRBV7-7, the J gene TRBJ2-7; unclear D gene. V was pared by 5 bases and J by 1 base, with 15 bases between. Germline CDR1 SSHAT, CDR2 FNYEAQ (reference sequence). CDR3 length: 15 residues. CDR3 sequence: CASSVGSGPSYEQYF. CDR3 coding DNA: TGTGCCAGCAGCGTGGGGTCAGGACCTTCCTACGAGCAGTACTTC.

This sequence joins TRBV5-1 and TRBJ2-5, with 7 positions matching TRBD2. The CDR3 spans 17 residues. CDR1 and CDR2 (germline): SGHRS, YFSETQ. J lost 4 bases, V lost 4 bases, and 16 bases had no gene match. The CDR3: CASSPWRAGALRETQYF. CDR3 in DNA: TGCGCCAGCAGCCCGTGGAGGGCGGGAGCACTTCGAGAGACCCAGTACTTC.

The CDR3 sequence: CASGAGLGMTSGRSYEQYF. CDR3 DNA sequence: TGTGCCAGCGGCGCGGGGCTTGGGATGACTAGCGGGAGGTCCTACGAGCAGTACTTC. V usage is TRBV28 and J usage is TRBJ2-7; TRBD2 aligns across 13 bases. V lost 8 bases and J lost 1; bases outside the gene matches: 17. Germline-derived CDR1 and CDR2 are MDHEN and SYDVKM. The CDR3 extends over 19 amino acids.

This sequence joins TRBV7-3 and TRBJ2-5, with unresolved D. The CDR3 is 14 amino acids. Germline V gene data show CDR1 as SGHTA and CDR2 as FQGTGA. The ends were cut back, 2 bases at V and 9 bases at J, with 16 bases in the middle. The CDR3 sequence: CASSLVDTGRPQYF. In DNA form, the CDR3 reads TGTGCCAGCAGCTTAGTTGATACGGGCCGACCCCAGTACTTC.

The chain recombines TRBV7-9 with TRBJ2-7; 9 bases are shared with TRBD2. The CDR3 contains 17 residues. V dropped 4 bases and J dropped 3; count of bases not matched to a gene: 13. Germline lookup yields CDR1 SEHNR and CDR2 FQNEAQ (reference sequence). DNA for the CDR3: TGTGCCAGCAGCTATAGGCCGGGACTAGCTGGCCTCTACGAGCAGTACTTC. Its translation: CASSYRPGLAGLYEQYF.

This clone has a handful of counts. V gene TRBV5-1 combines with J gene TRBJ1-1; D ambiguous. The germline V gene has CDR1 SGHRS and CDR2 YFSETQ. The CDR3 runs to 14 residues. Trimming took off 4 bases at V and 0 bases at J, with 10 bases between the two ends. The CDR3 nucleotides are TGCGCCAGCAGCATATACTACATGAACACTGAAGCTTTCTTT. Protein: CASSIYYMNTEAFF.

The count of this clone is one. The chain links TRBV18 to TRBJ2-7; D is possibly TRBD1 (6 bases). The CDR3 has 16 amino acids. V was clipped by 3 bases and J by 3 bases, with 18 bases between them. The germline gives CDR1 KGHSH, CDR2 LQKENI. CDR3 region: CASSPDRLRLNYEQYF. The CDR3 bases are TGTGCCAGCTCACCGGACAGACTGAGACTTAACTACGAGCAGTACTTC.

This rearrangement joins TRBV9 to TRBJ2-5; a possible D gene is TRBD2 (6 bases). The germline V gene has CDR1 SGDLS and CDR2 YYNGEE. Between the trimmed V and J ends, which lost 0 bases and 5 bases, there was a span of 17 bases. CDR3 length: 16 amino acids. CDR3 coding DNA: TGTGCCAGCAGCGTAGATGAGGGCGCTCGGGGGGAGACCCAGTACTTC. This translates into CASSVDEGARGETQYF.

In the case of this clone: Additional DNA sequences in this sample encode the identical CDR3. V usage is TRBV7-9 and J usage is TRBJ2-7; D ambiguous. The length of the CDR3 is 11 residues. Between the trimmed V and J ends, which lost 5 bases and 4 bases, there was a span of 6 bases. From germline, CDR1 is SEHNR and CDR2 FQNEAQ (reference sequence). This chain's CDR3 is CASSASYEQYF. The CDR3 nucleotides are TGTGCCAGCAGCGCTTCTTACGAGCAGTACTTC. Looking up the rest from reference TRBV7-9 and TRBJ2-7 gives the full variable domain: DTGVSQNPRHKITKRGQNVTFRCDPISEHNRLYWYRQTLGQGPEFLTYFQNEAQLEKSRLLSDRFSAERPKGSFSTLEIQRTEQGDSAMYLCASSASYEQYFGPGTRLTVT.

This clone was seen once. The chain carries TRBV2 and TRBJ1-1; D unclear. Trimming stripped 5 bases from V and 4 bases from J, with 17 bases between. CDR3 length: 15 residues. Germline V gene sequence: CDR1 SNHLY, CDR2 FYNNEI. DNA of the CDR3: TGTGCCAGCAGTCTGGGCGCACGGGTGGCCACTGAAGCTTTCTTT. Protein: CASSLGARVATEAFF.

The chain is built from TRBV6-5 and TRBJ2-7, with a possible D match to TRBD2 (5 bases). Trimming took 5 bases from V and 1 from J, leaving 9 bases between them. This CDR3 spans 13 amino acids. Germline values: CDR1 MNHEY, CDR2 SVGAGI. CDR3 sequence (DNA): TGTGCCAGCAGTACGGGAACTTCCTACGAGCAGTACTTC. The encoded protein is CASSTGTSYEQYF.

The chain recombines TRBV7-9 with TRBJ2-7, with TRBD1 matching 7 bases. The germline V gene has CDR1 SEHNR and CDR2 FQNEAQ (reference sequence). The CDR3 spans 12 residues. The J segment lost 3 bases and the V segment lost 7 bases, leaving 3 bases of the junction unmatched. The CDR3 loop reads CASMRDSYEQYF. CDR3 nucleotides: TGTGCCAGCATGAGGGACAGCTACGAGCAGTACTTC.

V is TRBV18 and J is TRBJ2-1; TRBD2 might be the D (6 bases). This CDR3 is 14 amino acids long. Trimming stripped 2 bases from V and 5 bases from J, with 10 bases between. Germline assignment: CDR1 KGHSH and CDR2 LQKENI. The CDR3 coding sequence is TGTGCCAGCTCACCAACTAGCACCGACAATGAGCAGTTCTTC. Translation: CASSPTSTDNEQFF.

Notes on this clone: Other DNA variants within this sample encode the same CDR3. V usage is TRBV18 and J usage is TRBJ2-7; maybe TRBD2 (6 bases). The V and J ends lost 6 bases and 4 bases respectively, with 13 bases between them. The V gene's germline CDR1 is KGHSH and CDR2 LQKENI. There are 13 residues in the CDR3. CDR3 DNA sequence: TGTGCCAGCTCCCCGCCGGGGAGGTACGAGCAGTACTTC. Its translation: CASSPPGRYEQYF.

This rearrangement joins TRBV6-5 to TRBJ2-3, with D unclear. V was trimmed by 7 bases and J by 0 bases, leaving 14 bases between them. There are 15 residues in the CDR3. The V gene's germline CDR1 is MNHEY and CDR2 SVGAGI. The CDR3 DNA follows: TGTGCCAGCACTCGACACCAGCCTAGCACAGATACGCAGTATTTT. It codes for CASTRHQPSTDTQYF.

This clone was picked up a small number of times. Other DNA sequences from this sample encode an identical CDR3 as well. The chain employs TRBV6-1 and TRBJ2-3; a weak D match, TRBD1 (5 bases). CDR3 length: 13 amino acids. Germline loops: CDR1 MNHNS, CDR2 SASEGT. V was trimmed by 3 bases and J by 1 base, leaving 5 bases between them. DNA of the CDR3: TGTGCCAGCAGTGACAGGGGCACAGATACGCAGTATTTT. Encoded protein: CASSDRGTDTQYF.

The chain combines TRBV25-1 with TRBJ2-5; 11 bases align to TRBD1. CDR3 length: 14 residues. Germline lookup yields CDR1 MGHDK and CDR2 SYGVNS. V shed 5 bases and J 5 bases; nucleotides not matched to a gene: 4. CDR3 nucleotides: TGTGCCAGCAGTCGGGACAGGGGGTTGGAGACCCAGTACTTC. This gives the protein CASSRDRGLETQYF.

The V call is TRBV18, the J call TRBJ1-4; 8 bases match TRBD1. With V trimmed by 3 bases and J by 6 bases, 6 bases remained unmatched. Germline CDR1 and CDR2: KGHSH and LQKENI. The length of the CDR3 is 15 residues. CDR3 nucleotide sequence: TGTGCCAGCTCACCTCCGGGACAGGCCTATGAAAAACTGTTTTTT. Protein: CASSPPGQAYEKLFF.